This T cell receptor beta chain was documented in a study of blood T cell repertoires in COVID-19. As for the study in general: Samples representing acute and convalescent COVID-19 were sourced from the United States, Italy and Spain. From T cells, B-cell-depleted T cells, or PBMCs came the material, which was cDNA or gDNA.

This CDR3 has 15 amino acids. J gave up 2 bases and V 4 bases, and 9 bases lay outside the gene matches. Germline V gives CDR1 SGDLS, CDR2 YYNGEE. Original handling: How many nucleated cells were present was estimated from reference gene primer amplification. TCRdb's table, derived via immunoSEQ multiplex PCR, lists solely in-frame clones and lacks some. V and J calls and clone size are copied from that table; D and trimming were computed from the DNA. This sample yields fewer than 35,000 clones, of which roughly nine tenths are seen a single time; about an eighth belongs to the top ten. The receptor was derived from a human donor in a cohort sampled during active COVID-19. The chain employs TRBV9 and TRBJ2-7; 7 bases fit TRBD1. The sample taken for sequencing was peripheral blood. CDR3 region: CASSPPGQPPYEQYF. The CDR3 DNA sequence: TGTGCCAGCAGCCCTCCGGGACAGCCCCCCTACGAGCAGTACTTC.